What follows are 4 T cell receptor beta chains derived from one specimen sequenced in a study of T cell changes during pregnancy in multiple sclerosis. Sequencing was performed with immunoSEQ multiplex PCR; in TCRdb, only in-frame clones are kept and a portion is missing. The table includes 37,000 or so clones, 88% detected once. Sequenced here: CD4+ T cells from peripheral blood mononuclear cells, sampled before pregnancy. The source is a female donor with multiple sclerosis, enrolled in a pregnancy study.

The rearrangement uses TRBV19 and TRBJ1-2; 11 bases line up with TRBD1. The J segment lost 7 bases and the V segment lost 6 bases, leaving 4 bases of the junction unmatched. The CDR3 sequence is 13 residues long. Germline lookup yields CDR1 LNHDA and CDR2 SQIVND (reference sequence). CDR3 sequence (DNA): TGTGCCAGTAGGTCCGGACAGGGGGCTGGCTACACCTTC. It specifies CASRSGQGAGYTF.

The J gene is TRBJ1-2, the V gene TRBV19; D is possibly TRBD1 (6 bases). Germline CDR1 is LNHDA and CDR2 is SQIVND (reference sequence). Trimming took 8 bases from V and 4 from J, leaving 17 bases between them. This CDR3 has 14 residues. The CDR3 coding sequence is TGTGCCAGTGGAATCGGGACACCTTTCTATGGCTACACCTTC. Protein: CASGIGTPFYGYTF. Full variable domain (missing parts from reference TRBV19 and TRBJ1-2): DGGITQSPKYLFRKEGQNVTLSCEQNLNHDAMYWYRQDPGQGLRLIYYSQIVNDFQKGDIAEGYSVSREKKESFPLTVTSAQKNPTAFYLCASGIGTPFYGYTFGSGTRLTVV.

This chain links TRBV7-2 with TRBJ2-3; 10 positions match TRBD2. The CDR3 length is 17 residues. The junction had 12 bases not matched to a gene; V was cut back by 3 bases and J by 6 bases. CDR1 is SGHTA, CDR2 FQGNSA, per germline. CDR3 DNA sequence: TGTGCCAGCAGCTTGACGAGTGCTAGCGGGAGAATTGATACGCAGTATTTT. The encoded protein is CASSLTSASGRIDTQYF. Looking up the rest from reference TRBV7-2 and TRBJ2-3 gives the full variable domain: GAGVSQSPSNKVTEKGKDVELRCDPISGHTALYWYRQSLGQGLEFLIYFQGNSAPDKSGLPSDRFSAERTGGSVSTLTIQRTQQEDSAVYLCASSLTSASGRIDTQYFGPGTRLTVL.

This clone was counted between two and nine times. The CDR3, as DNA: TGCGCCAGCAGCTTGGAGTCTACTCCCTACAATGAGCAGTTCTTC. Its protein product is CASSLESTPYNEQFF. This chain uses TRBV5-1 with TRBJ2-1, with unresolved D. Trimming removed 0 bases from V and 2 bases from J, with 9 bases in between. CDR1 and CDR2 from the germline V gene are SGHRS and YFSETQ. This CDR3 comprises 15 residues.